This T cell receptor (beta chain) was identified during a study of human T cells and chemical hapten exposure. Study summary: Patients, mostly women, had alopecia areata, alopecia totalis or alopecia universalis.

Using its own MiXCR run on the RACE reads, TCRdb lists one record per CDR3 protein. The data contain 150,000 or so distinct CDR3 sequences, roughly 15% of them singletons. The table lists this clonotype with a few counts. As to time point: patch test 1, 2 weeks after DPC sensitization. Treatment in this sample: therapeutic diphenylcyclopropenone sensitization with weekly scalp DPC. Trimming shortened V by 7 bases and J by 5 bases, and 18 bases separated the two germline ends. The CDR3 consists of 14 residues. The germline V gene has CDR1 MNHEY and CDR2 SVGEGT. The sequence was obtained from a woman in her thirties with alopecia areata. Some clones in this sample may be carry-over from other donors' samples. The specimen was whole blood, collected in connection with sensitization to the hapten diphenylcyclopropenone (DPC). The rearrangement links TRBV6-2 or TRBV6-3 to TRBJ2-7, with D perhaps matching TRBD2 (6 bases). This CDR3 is CASTAPGVFNEQYF. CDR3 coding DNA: TGTGCCAGCACCGCCCCGGGGGTATTCAACGAGCAGTACTTC.